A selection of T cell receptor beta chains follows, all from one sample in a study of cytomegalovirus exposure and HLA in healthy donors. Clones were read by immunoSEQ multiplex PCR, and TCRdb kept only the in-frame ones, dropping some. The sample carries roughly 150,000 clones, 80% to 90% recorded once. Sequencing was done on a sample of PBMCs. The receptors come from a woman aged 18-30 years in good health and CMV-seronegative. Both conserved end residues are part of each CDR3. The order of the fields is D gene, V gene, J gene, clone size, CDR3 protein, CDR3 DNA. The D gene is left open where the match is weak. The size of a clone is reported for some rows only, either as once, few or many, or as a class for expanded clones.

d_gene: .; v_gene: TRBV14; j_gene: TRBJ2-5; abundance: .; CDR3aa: CASSQEALPGETQYF; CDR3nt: TGTGCCAGCAGCCAAGAGGCACTACCCGGCGAGACCCAGTACTTC
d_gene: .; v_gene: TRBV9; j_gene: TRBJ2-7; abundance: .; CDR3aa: CASSVARGGKRNEQYF; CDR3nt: TGTGCCAGCAGCGTAGCTCGGGGAGGAAAGCGAAACGAGCAGTACTTC
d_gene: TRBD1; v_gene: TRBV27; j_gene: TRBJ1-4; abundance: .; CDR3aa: CASSSTGGDNEKLFF; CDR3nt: TGTGCCAGCAGCTCGACAGGGGGTGATAATGAAAAACTGTTTTTT
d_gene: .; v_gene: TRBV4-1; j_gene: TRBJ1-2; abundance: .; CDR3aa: CASSQGSRTHDYGYTF; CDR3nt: TGCGCCAGCAGCCAAGGTTCCCGGACACACGACTATGGCTACACCTTC
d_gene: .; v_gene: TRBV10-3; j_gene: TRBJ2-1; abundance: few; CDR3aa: CAITADRSYNEQFF; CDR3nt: TGTGCCATCACGGCGGATAGGTCCTACAATGAGCAGTTCTTC
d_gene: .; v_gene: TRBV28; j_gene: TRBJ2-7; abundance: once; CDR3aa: CASSYYAYEQYF; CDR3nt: TGTGCCAGCAGCTACTATGCCTACGAGCAGTACTTC
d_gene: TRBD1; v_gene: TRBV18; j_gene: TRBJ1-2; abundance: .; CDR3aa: CASSPGTGPYGYTF; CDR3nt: TGTGCCAGCTCACCAGGGACAGGGCCCTATGGCTACACCTTC
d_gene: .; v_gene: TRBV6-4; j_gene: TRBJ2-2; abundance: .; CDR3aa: CASSPGSGSGTGELFF; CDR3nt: TGTGCCAGCAGCCCAGGGTCAGGTAGTGGGACCGGGGAGCTGTTTTTT
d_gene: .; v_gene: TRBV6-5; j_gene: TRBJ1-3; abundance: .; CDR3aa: CASRPTGSGGNTIYF; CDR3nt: TGTGCCAGCAGACCCACAGGGTCGGGGGGAAACACCATATATTTT
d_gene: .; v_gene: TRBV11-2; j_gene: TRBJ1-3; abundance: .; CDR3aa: CASSFVGGAAGNTIYF; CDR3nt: TGTGCCAGCAGCTTCGTGGGAGGGGCCGCTGGAAACACCATATATTTT
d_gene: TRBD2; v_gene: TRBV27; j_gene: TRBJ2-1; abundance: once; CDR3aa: CASIERGGTYNEQFF; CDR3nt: TGTGCCAGCATAGAGCGGGGGGGGACCTACAATGAGCAGTTCTTC
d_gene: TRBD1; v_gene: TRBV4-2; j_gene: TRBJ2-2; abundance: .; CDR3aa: CASSQELLGGRAGELFF; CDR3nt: TGTGCCAGCAGCCAAGAGTTGCTAGGGGGCCGGGCCGGGGAGCTGTTTTTT
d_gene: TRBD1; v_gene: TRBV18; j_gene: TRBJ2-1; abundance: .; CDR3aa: CASSPPVWDSSYNEQFF; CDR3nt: TGTGCCAGCTCACCTCCCGTGTGGGACAGCTCCTACAATGAGCAGTTCTTC
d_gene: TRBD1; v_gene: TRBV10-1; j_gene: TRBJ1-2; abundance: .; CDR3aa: CASSAAKDRFKYGYTF; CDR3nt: TGCGCCAGCAGTGCCGCTAAGGACAGGTTTAAGTATGGCTACACCTTC
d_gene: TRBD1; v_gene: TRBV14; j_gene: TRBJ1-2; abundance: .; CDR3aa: CASSHPPRGLGYTF; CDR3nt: TGTGCCAGCAGCCACCCGCCCAGGGGGCTTGGCTACACCTTC
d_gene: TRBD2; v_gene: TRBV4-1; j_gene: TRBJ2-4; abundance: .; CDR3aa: CASGGDKNIQYF; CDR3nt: TGCGCCAGCGGGGGGGACAAAAACATTCAGTACTTC
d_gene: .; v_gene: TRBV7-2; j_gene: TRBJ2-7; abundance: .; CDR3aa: CASSLVHGLYEQYF; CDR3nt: TGTGCCAGCAGCTTAGTTCACGGACTCTACGAGCAGTACTTC
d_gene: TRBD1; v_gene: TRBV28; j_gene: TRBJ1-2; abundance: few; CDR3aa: CASYPTGVYGYTF; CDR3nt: TGTGCCAGCTACCCGACAGGGGTTTATGGCTACACCTTC
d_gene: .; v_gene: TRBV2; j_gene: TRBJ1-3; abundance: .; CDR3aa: CASSVAGSSGNTIYF; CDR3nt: TGTGCCAGCAGTGTGGCAGGTAGCTCTGGAAACACCATATATTTT
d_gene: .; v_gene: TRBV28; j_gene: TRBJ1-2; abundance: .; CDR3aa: CATSTELSNYGYTF; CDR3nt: TGTGCCACCTCTACAGAACTCTCTAACTATGGCTACACCTTC
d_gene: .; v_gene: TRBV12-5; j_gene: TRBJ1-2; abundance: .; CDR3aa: CASGFSGSYGYTF; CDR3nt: TGTGCTAGTGGTTTTTCAGGGTCTTATGGCTACACCTTC
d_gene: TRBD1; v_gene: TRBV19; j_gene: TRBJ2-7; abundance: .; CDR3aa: CASSIGTGEDEQYF; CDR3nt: TGTGCCAGTAGTATAGGGACAGGGGAGGACGAGCAGTACTTC
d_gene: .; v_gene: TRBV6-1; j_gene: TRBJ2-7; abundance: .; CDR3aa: CASRRQADTYEQYF; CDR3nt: TGTGCCAGCAGACGACAGGCAGATACCTACGAGCAGTACTTC
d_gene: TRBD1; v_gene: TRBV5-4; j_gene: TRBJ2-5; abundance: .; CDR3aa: CASSFRQGQETQYF; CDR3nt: TGTGCCAGCAGCTTTCGACAGGGCCAAGAGACCCAGTACTTC
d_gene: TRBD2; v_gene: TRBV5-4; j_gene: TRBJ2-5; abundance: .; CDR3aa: CASSQTSGGGAETQYF; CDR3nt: TGTGCCAGCAGCCAGACTAGCGGGGGGGGTGCGGAGACCCAGTACTTC
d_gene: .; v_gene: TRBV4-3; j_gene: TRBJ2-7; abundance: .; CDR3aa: CASSQDADYEQYF; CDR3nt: TGCGCCAGCAGCCAAGATGCAGACTACGAGCAGTACTTC
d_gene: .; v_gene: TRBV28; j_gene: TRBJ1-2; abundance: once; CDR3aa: CASGWGTNYGYTF; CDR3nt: TGTGCCAGCGGATGGGGCACTAACTATGGCTACACCTTC
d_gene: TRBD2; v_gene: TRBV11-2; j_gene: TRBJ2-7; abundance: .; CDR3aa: CASSLTTSGGYEQYF; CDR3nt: TGTGCCAGCAGCTTAACTACTAGCGGGGGGTACGAGCAGTACTTC
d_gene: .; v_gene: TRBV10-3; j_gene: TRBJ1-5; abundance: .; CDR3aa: CAIGGQGGNQPQHF; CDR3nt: TGTGCCATTGGGGGCCAGGGTGGGAATCAGCCCCAGCATTTT
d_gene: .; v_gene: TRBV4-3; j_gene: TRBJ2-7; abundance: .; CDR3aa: CASSQVVSYEQYF; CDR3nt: TGCGCCAGCAGCCAAGTGGTTAGTTACGAGCAGTACTTC
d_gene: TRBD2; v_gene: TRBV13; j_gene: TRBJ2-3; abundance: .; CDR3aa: CASSQTSGGDTDTQYF; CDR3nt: TGTGCCAGCAGCCAAACTAGCGGGGGTGACACAGATACGCAGTATTTT
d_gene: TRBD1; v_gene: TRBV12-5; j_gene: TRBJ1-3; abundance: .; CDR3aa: CASGSGEGANGNTIYF; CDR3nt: TGTGCTAGTGGTTCCGGAGAGGGGGCTAACGGAAACACCATATATTTT
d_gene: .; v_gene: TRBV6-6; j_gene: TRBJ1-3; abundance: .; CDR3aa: CASSYPAVATGNTIYF; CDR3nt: TGTGCCAGCAGTTACCCCGCAGTCGCCACTGGAAACACCATATATTTT
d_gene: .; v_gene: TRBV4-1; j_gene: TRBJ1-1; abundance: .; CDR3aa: CASSRLTGVEAFF; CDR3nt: TGCGCCAGCAGCCGTCTTACAGGAGTAGAAGCTTTCTTT
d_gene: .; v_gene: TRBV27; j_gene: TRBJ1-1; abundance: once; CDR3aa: CASRSPGENTEAFF; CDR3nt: TGTGCCAGCAGATCCCCCGGTGAGAACACTGAAGCTTTCTTT
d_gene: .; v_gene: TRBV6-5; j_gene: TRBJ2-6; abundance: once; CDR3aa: CASSYRGFPGANVLTF; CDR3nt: TGTGCCAGCAGTTACCGCGGGTTTCCTGGGGCCAACGTCCTGACTTTC
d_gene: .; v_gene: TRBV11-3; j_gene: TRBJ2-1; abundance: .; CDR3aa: CASSLDGHNNEQFF; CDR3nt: TGTGCCAGCAGCTTAGATGGGCACAACAATGAGCAGTTCTTC
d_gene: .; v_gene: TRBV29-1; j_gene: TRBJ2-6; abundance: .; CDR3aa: CSTFSASSGANVLTF; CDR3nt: TGCAGCACCTTCTCGGCTAGCTCTGGGGCCAACGTCCTGACTTTC
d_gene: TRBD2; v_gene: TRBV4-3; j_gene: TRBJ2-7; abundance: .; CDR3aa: CASSHVSGGPAYEQYF; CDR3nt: TGCGCCAGCAGCCACGTTAGCGGGGGGCCGGCGTACGAGCAGTACTTC
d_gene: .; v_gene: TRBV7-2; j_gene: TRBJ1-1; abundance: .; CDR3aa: CASSSPGNMNTEAFF; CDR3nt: TGTGCCAGCAGCTCACCAGGGAACATGAACACTGAAGCTTTCTTT
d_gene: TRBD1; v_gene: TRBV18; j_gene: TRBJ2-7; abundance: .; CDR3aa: CASSPPQRTGEVLSYEQYF; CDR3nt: TGTGCCAGCTCACCCCCCCAAAGGACAGGGGAAGTACTCTCCTACGAGCAGTACTTC
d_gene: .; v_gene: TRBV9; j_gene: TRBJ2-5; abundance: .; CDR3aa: CASSVVPGETQYF; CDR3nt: TGTGCCAGCAGCGTAGTTCCGGGAGAGACCCAGTACTTC